This TCR beta chain comes out of a study of shared clonotypes between healthy human individuals. About this clone: The antigen remains unidentified.

The junction had 4 bases not matched to a gene; V was cut back by 8 bases and J by 2 bases. The CDR3 runs to 13 residues. The germline gives CDR1 SGHAT, CDR2 FQNNGV. Study-wide findings and caveats: Donor scarcity curtailed the genetic and exposure-history diversity represented herein. Across a handful of donors, naive CD4 shared about 5%, naive CD8 under 4%, memory CD4 over 2%, memory CD8 around 0.42%.

The data were produced by immunoSEQ multiplex PCR, yet TCRdb's version contains in-frame clones alone and is incomplete. The repertoire holds some 2.1 million clones, just over 90% seen once, with about 1.7% in the top ten. As defined, naive CD8 cells were CD45RO-negative and positively selected for CCR7, with terminally differentiated effector memory CD45RA+ cells excluded. This sequence joins TRBV11-2 and TRBJ2-7; 9 positions agree with TRBD1. The receptor's source is a man between 18 and 35 years old in good health. Some clones in this sample may be carry-over from other donors' samples. Sequenced input: naive CD8+ T cells from PBMCs. CDR3 in amino acids: CASEGQGPYEQYF. DNA for the CDR3: TGTGCCAGCGAGGGACAGGGCCCCTACGAGCAGTACTTC. The full variable domain, in which reference TRBV11-2 and TRBJ2-7 provide the parts outside the CDR3, is EAGVAQSPRYKIIEKRQSVAFWCNPISGHATLYWYQQILGQGPKLLIQFQNNGVVDDSQLPKDRFSAERLKGVDSTLKIQPAKLEDSAVYLCASEGQGPYEQYFGPGTRLTVT.